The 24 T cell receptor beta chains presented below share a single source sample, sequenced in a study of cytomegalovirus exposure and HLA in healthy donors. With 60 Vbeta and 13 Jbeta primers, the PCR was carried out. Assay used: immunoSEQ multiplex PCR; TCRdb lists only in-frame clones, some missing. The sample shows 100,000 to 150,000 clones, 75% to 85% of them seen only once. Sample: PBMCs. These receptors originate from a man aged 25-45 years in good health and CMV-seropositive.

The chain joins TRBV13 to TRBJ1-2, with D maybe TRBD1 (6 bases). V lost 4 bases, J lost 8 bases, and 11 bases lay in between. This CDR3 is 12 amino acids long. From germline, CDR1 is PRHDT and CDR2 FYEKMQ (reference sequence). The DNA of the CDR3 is TGTGCCAGCAGCTCAACAGGGAGAGGCTACACCTTC. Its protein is CASSSTGRGYTF.

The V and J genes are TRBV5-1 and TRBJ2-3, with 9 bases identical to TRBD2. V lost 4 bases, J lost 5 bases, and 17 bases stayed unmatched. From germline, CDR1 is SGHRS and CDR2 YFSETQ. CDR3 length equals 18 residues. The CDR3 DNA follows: TGCGCCAGCAGCCGGGAGGTAGCGGGGGATCCCTCCGGAGATACGCAGTATTTT. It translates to CASSREVAGDPSGDTQYF.

The DNA of the CDR3 is TGTGCCAGCAGTCCGGACAGGGGTCGCGAGCAGTACTTC. Translated: CASSPDRGREQYF. This chain connects TRBV2 to TRBJ2-7; 9 nucleotides agree with TRBD1. V was pared by 5 bases and J by 6 bases, with 5 bases of the junction left unmatched. Germline CDR1 is SNHLY and CDR2 is FYNNEI. The CDR3 contains 13 residues.

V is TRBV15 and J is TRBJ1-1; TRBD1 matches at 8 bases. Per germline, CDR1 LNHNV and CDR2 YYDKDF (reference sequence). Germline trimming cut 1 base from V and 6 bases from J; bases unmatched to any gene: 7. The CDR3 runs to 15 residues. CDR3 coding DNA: TGTGCCACCAGCAGAGCAGACAGGGGAGAGGCTGAAGCTTTCTTT. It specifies CATSRADRGEAEAFF.

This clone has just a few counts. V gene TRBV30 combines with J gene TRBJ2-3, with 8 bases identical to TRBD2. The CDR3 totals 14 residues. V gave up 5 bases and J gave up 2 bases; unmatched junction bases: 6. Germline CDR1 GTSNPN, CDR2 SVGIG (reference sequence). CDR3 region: CAWETSGFTDTQYF. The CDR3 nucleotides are TGTGCCTGGGAAACTAGCGGTTTCACAGATACGCAGTATTTT. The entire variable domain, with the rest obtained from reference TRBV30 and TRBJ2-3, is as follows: SQTIHQWPATLVQPVGSPLSLECTVEGTSNPNLYWYRQAAGRGLQLLFYSVGIGQISSEVPQNLSASRPQDRQFILSSKKLLLSDSGFYLCAWETSGFTDTQYFGPGTRLTVL.

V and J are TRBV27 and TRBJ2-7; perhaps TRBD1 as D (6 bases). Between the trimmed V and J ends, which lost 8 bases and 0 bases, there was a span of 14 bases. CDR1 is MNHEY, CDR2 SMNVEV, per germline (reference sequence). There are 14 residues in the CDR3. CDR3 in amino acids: CASSPQGSSYEQYF. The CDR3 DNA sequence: TGTGCCAGCTCCCCCCAGGGGAGCTCCTACGAGCAGTACTTC.

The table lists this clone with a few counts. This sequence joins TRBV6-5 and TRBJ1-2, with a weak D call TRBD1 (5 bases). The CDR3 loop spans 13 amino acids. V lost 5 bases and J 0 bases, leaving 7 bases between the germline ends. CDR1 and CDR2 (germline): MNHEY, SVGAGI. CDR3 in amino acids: CASSPDTNYGYTF. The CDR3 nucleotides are TGTGCCAGCAGTCCGGACACTAACTATGGCTACACCTTC.

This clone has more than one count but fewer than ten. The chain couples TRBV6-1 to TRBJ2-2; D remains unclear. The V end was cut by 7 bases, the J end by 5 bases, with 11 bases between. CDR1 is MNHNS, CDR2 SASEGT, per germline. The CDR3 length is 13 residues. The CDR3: CASNIYSTGELFF. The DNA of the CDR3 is TGTGCCAGCAATATCTACTCGACCGGGGAGCTGTTTTTT.

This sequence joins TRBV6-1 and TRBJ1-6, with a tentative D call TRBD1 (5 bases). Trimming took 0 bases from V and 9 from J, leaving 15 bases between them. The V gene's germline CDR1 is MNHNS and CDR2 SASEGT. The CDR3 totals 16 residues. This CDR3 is CASSEAGGFGSSPLHF. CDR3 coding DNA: TGTGCCAGCAGTGAAGCGGGGGGGTTTGGTAGTTCACCCCTCCACTTT.

CDR3 loop: CACVRGTCEQYF. The CDR3 DNA sequence: TGTGCCTGCGTCAGGGGGACGTGTGAGCAGTACTTC. The chain is built from TRBV6-5 and TRBJ2-7, with 7 bases fitting TRBD1. Trimming removed 11 bases from V and 7 bases from J; junction bases left unmatched: 11. This CDR3 has 12 amino acids. Germline-derived CDR1 and CDR2 are MNHEY and SVGAGI.

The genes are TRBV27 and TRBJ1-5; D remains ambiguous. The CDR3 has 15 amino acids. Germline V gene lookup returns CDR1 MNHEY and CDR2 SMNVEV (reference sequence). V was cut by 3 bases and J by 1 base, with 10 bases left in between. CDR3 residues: CASSLGGPSNQPQHF. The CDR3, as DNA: TGTGCCAGCAGTTTGGGAGGGCCAAGCAATCAGCCCCAGCATTTT.

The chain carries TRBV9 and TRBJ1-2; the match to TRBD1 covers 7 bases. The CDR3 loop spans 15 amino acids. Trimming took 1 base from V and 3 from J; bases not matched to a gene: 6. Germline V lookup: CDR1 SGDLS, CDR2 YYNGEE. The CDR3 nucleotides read TGTGCCAGCAGCGTACTAGGGGGCGCTTACTATGGCTACACCTTC. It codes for CASSVLGGAYYGYTF.

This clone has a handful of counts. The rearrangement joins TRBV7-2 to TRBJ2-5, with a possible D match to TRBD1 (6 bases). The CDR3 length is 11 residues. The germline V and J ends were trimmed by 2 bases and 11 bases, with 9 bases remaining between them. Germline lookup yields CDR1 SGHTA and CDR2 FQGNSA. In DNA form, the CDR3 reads TGTGCCAGCAGCTTAATGGGGGCTCAGTACTTC. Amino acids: CASSLMGAQYF.

The CDR3 is CASSLGGRGTNEKLFF. The DNA for the CDR3 is TGCGCCAGCAGCTTGGGAGGGCGCGGGACTAATGAAAAACTGTTTTTT. This chain links TRBV5-1 with TRBJ1-4; D is uncertain. CDR3 length: 16 amino acids. Germline loops: CDR1 SGHRS, CDR2 YFSETQ. V gave up 0 bases and J gave up 2 bases, with 11 bases separating them.

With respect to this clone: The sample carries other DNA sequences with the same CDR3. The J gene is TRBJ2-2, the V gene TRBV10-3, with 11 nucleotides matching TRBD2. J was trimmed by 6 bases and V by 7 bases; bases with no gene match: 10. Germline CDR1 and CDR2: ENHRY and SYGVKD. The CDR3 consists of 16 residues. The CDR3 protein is CAIMATSGVNAGELFF. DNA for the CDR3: TGTGCCATCATGGCGACTAGCGGGGTGAATGCCGGGGAGCTGTTTTTT.

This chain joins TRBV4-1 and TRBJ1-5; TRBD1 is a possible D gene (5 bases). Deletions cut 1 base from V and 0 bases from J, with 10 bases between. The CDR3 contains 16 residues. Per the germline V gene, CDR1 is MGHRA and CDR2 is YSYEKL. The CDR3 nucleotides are TGCGCCAGCAGCCAAGCGTTGCAGGGTAGCAATCAGCCCCAGCATTTT. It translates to CASSQALQGSNQPQHF.

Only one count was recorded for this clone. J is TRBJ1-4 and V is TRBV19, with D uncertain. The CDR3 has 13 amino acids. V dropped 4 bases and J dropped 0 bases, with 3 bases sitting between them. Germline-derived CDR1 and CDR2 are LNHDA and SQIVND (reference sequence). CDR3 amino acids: CASSTATNEKLFF. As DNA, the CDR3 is TGTGCCAGTAGTACTGCAACTAATGAAAAACTGTTTTTT.

The DNA of the CDR3 is TGTGCCAGCAGCTTAGGCCTGACAGATACGCAGTATTTT. It yields the protein CASSLGLTDTQYF. The J gene is TRBJ2-3, the V gene TRBV7-3, with D unclear. CDR1 SGHTA and CDR2 FQGTGA come from the germline V gene. V was pared by 2 bases and J by 3 bases, with 6 bases between. The CDR3 is made up of 13 amino acids.

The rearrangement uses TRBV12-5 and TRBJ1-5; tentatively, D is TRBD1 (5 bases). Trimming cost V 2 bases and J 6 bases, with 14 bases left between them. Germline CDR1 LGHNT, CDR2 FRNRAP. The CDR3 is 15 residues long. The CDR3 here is CASGLLRGGGQPQHF. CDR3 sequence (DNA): TGTGCTAGTGGTTTGCTCCGGGGGGGAGGTCAGCCCCAGCATTTT.

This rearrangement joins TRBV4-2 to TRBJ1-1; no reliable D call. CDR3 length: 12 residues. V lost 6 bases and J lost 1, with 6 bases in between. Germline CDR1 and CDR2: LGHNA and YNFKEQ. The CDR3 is CASSHWNTEAFF. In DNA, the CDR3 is TGTGCCAGCAGTCATTGGAACACTGAAGCTTTCTTT.

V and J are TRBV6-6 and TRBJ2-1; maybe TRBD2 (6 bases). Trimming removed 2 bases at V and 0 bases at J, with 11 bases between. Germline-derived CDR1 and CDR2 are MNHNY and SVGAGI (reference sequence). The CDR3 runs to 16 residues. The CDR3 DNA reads TGTGCCAGCAGTTACCCTCGCGGGGACTCCTACAATGAGCAGTTCTTC. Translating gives CASSYPRGDSYNEQFF.

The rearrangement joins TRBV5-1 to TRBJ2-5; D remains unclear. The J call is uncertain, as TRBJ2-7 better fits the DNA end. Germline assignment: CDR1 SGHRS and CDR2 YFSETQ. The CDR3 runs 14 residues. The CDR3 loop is CASSLGYSSYEQYF. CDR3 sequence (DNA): TGCGCCAGCAGCTTGGGCTACAGCTCCTACGAGCAGTACTTC.

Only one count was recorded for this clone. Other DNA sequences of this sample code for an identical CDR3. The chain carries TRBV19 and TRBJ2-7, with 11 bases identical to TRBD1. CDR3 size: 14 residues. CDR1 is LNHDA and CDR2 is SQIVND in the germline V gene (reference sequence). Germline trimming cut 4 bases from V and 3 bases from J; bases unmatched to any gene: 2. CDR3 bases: TGTGCCAGTAGTACCGGGACAGGGGGCTACGAGCAGTACTTC. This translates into CASSTGTGGYEQYF.

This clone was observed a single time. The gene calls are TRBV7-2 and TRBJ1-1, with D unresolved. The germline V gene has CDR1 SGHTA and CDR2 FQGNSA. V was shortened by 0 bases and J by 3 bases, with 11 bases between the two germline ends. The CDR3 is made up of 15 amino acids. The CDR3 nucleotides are TGTGCCAGCAGCTTAGCGGAGGCTAGGGACACTGAAGCTTTCTTT. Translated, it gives CASSLAEARDTEAFF.